This T cell receptor (beta chain) originates from a study of spatial heterogeneity in lung cancer. Overall study context: Detected sequences consistently included more beta-chain ones than alpha-chain ones. Study-wide results and caveats: Tumoral mutation counts were tracked by counts of expanded intratumoral alpha and beta TCRs.

Comments on this clonotype: What it binds is unknown.

The germline CDR1 and CDR2 sequences are KGHSH and LQKENI. With 6 bases removed from V and 5 bases from J, the gap between germline ends came to 15 bases. CDR3 length: 14 amino acids. Time point: sample taken at primary tumor resection. The donors comprised 60 to 80 untreated early-stage non-small cell lung cancer patients. Whole RNA, which was extracted from tumor, nontumor lung tissue or frozen PBMC, was sequenced without any cell sorting. TCRdb passed the 5' RACE reads through MiXCR, listing each CDR3 protein once. Among some 100,000 distinct CDR3 sequences listed, nearly 4.5% were seen once. The material was lung tumor tissue, obtained at surgery. This chain joins TRBV18 and TRBJ2-3; D unclear. The sequence came from a male donor with early-stage non-small cell lung cancer. The CDR3 protein is CASSVSRLEDTQYF. Here the CDR3 DNA reads TGTGCCAGCTCCGTAAGCCGGTTGGAAGATACGCAGTATTTT.